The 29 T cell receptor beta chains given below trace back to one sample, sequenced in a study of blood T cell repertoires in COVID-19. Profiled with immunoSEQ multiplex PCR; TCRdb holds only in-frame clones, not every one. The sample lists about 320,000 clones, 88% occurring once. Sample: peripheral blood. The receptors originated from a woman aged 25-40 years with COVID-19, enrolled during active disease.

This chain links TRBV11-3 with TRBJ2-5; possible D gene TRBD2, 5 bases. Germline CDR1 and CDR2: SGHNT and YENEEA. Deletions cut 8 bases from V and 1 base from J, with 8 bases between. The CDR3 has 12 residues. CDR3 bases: TGTGCCAGCGGAGGCAGCCAAGAGACCCAGTACTTC. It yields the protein CASGGSQETQYF.

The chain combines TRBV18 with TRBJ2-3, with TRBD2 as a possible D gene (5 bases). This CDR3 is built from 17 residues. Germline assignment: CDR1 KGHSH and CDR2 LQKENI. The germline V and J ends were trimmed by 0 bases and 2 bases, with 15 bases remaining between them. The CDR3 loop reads CASSPPVGAGPTDTQYF. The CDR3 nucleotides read TGTGCCAGCTCACCACCAGTGGGCGCGGGTCCCACAGATACGCAGTATTTT.

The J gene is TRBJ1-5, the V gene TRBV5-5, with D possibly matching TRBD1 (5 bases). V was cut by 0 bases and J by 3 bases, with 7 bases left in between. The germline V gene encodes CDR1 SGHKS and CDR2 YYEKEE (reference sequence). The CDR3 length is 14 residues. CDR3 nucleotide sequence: TGTGCCAGCAGCTTGGGACAGCCCAATCAGCCCCAGCATTTT. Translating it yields CASSLGQPNQPQHF.

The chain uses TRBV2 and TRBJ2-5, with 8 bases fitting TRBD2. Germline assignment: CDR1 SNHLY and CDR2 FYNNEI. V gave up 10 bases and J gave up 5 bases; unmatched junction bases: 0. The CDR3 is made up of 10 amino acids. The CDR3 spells CATGGETQYF. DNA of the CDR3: TGTGCCACGGGGGGGGAGACCCAGTACTTC.

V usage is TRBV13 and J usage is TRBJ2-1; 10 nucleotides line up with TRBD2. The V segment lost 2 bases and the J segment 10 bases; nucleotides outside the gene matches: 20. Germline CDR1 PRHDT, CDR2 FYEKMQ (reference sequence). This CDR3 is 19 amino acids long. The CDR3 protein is CASSLPEATIAGGLQEQFF. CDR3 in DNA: TGTGCCAGCAGCTTACCGGAGGCCACAATAGCGGGGGGCCTTCAGGAGCAGTTCTTC.

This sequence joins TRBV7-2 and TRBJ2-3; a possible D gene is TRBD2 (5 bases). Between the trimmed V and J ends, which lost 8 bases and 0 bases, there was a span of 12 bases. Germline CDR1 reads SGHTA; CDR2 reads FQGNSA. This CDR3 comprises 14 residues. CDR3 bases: TGTGCCAGCGCCCGTGGAGGAAGCACAGATACGCAGTATTTT. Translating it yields CASARGGSTDTQYF.

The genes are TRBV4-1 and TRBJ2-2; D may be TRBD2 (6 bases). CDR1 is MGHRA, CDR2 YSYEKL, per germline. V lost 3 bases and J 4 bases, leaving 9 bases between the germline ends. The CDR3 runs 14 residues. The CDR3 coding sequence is TGCGCCAGCAGCCACGACGGGAGCACCGGGGAGCTGTTTTTT. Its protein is CASSHDGSTGELFF.

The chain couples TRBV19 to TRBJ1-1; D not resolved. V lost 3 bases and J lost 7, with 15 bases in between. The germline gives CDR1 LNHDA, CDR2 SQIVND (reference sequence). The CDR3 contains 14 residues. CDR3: CASSIAGKSLEAFF. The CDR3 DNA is TGTGCCAGTAGTATCGCCGGGAAATCCCTTGAAGCTTTCTTT.

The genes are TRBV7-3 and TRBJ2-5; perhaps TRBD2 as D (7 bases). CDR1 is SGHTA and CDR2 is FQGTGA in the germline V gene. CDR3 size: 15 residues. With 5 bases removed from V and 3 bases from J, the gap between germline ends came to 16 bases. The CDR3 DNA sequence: TGTGCCAGCAGCCCTGGGGGCGGGGGCGAAGAGACCCAGTACTTC. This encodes CASSPGGGGEETQYF.

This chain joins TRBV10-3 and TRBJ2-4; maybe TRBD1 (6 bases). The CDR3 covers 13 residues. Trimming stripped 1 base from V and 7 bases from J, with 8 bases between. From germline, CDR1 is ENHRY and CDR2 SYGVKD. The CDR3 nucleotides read TGTGCCATCAGTGAGTTTGGACAGAACATTCAGTACTTC. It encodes CAISEFGQNIQYF.

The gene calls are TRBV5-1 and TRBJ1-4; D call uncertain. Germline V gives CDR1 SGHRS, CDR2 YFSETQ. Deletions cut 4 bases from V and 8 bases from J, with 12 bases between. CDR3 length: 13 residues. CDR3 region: CASSSEFGEKLFF. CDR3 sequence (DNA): TGCGCCAGCAGCAGCGAGTTCGGCGAAAAACTGTTTTTT.

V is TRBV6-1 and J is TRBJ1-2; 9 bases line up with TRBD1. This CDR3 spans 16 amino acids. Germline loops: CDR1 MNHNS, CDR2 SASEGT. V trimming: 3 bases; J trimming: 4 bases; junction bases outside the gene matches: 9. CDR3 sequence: CASSDDNRGRSYGYTF. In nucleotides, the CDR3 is TGTGCCAGCAGTGACGATAACAGGGGGCGCAGCTATGGCTACACCTTC.

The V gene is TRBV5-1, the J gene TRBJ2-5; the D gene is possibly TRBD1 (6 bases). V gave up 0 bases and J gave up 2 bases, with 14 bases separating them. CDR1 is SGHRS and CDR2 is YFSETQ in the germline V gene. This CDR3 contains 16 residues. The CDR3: CASSLGVTGTQETQYF. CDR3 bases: TGCGCCAGCAGCTTGGGGGTAACAGGGACGCAAGAGACCCAGTACTTC. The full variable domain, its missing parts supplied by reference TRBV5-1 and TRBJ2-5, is KAGVTQTPRYLIKTRGQQVTLSCSPISGHRSVSWYQQTPGQGLQFLFEYFSETQRNKGNFPGRFSGRQFSNSRSEMNVSTLELGDSALYLCASSLGVTGTQETQYFGPGTRLLVL.

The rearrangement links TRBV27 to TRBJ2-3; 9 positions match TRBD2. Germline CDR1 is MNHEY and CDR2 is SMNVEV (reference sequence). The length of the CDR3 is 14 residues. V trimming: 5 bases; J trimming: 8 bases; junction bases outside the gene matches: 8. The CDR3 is CASSTTSGSPTQYF. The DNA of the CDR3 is TGTGCCAGCAGTACGACTAGCGGAAGTCCTACGCAGTATTTT.

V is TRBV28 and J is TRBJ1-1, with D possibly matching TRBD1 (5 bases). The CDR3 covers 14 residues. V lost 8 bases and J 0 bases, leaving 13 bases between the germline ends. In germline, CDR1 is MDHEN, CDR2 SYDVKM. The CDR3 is CASGAGNLNTEAFF. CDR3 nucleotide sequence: TGTGCCAGCGGGGCAGGCAACTTGAACACTGAAGCTTTCTTT.

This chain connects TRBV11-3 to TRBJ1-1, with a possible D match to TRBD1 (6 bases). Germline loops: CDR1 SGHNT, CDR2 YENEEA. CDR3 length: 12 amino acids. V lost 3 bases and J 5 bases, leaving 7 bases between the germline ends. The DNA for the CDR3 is TGTGCCAGCAGCTTTCAGGGGACTGAAGCTTTCTTT. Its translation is CASSFQGTEAFF.

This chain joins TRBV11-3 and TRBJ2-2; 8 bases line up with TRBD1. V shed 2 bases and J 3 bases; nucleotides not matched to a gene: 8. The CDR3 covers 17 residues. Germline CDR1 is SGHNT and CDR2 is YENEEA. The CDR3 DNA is TGTGCCAGCAGCTTAAATGCCCAGGGGGCTCACACCGGGGAGCTGTTTTTT. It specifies CASSLNAQGAHTGELFF.

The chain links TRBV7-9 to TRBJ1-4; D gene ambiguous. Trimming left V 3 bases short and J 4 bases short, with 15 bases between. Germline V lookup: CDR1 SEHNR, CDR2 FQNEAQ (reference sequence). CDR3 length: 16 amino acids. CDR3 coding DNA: TGTGCCAGCAGCTTCCGGGATATGGGAGTTAATGAAAAACTGTTTTTT. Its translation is CASSFRDMGVNEKLFF. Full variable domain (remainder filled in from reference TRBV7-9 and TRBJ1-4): DTGVSQNPRHKITKRGQNVTFRCDPISEHNRLYWYRQTLGQGPEFLTYFQNEAQLEKSRLLSDRFSAERPKGSFSTLEIQRTEQGDSAMYLCASSFRDMGVNEKLFFGSGTQLSVL.

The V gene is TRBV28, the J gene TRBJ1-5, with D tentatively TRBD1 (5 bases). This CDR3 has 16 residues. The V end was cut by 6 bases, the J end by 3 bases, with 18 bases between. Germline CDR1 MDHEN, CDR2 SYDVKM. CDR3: CASRKPGTLDNQPQHF. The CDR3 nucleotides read TGTGCCAGCAGGAAGCCGGGGACTTTGGACAATCAGCCCCAGCATTTT.

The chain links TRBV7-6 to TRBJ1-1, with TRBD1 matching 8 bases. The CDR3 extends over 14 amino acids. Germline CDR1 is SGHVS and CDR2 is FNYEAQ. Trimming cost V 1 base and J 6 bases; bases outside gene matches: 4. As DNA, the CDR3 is TGTGCCAGCAGCTTAGGGACAGGGTTTTCTGAAGCTTTCTTT. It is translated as CASSLGTGFSEAFF.

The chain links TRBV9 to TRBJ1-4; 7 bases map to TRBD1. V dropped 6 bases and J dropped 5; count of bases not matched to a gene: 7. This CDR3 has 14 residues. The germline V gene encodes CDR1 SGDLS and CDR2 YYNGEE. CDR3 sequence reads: CASTPGQINEKLFF. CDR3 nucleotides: TGTGCCAGCACACCGGGACAGATAAATGAAAAACTGTTTTTT. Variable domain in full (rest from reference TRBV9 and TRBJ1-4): DSGVTQTPKHLITATGQRVTLRCSPRSGDLSVYWYQQSLDQGLQFLIQYYNGEERAKGNILERFSAQQFPDLHSELNLSSLELGDSALYFCASTPGQINEKLFFGSGTQLSVL.

CDR3 nucleotides: TGTGCCAGCAGCGTAGGTTCAGCGAAAGAGACCCAGTACTTC. Amino acids: CASSVGSAKETQYF. This sequence joins TRBV9 and TRBJ2-5; unclear D gene. Trimming pared 0 bases from V and 3 bases from J, leaving 9 bases between. Germline assignment: CDR1 SGDLS and CDR2 YYNGEE. This CDR3 spans 14 amino acids.

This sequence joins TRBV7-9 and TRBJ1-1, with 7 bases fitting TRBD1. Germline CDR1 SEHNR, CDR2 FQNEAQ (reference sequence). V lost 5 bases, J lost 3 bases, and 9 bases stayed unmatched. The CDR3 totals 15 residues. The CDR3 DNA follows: TGTGCCAGCAGCCAGGCCCGACAGGGTCACACTGAAGCTTTCTTT. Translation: CASSQARQGHTEAFF.

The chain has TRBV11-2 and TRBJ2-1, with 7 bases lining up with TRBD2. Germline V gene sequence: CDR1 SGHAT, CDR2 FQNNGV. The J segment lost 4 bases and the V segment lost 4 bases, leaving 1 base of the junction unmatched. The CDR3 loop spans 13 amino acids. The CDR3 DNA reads TGTGCCAGCAGCTGGGACTATTACAATGAGCAGTTCTTC. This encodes CASSWDYYNEQFF.

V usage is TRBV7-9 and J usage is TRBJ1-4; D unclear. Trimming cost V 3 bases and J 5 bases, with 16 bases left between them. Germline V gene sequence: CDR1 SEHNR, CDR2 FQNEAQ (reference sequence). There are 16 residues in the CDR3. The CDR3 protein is CASSLSSKPINEKLFF. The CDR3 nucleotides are TGTGCCAGCAGCTTGTCGAGCAAACCGATAAATGAAAAACTGTTTTTT. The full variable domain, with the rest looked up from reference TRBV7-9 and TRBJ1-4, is DTGVSQNPRHKITKRGQNVTFRCDPISEHNRLYWYRQTLGQGPEFLTYFQNEAQLEKSRLLSDRFSAERPKGSFSTLEIQRTEQGDSAMYLCASSLSSKPINEKLFFGSGTQLSVL.

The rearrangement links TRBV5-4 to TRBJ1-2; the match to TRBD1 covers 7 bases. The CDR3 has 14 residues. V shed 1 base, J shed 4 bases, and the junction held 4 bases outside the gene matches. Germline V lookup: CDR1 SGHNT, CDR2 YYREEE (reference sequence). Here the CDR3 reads CASSLKGGPYGYTF. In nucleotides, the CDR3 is TGTGCCAGCAGCTTGAAAGGGGGCCCCTATGGCTACACCTTC.

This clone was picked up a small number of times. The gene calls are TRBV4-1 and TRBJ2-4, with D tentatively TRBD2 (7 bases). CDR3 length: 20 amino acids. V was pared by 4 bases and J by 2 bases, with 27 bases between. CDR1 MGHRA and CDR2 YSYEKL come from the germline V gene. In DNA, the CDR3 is TGCGCCAGCAGCCTGATCGTGAAGGGGGTGACTAGCATCTCCAAAAACATTCAGTACTTC. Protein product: CASSLIVKGVTSISKNIQYF.

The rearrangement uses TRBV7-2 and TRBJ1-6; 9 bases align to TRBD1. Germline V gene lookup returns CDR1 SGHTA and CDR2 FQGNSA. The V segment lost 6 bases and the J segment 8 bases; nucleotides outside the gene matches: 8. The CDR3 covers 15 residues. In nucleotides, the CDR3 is TGTGCCAGCAGATCTACCGGGACAGGGTATTCACCCCTCCACTTT. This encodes CASRSTGTGYSPLHF. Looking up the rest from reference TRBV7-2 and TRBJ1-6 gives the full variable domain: GAGVSQSPSNKVTEKGKDVELRCDPISGHTALYWYRQSLGQGLEFLIYFQGNSAPDKSGLPSDRFSAERTGGSVSTLTIQRTQQEDSAVYLCASRSTGTGYSPLHFGNGTRLTVT.

CDR3 in amino acids: CASSASGGARDTQYF. In nucleotides, the CDR3 is TGTGCCAGCAGTGCTAGCGGGGGGGCCAGAGATACGCAGTATTTT. This chain connects TRBV6-4 to TRBJ2-3; 12 nucleotides align to TRBD2. CDR1 is MRHNA, CDR2 SNTAGT, per germline. CDR3 size: 15 residues. J lost 5 bases, V lost 4 bases, and 4 bases had no gene match.